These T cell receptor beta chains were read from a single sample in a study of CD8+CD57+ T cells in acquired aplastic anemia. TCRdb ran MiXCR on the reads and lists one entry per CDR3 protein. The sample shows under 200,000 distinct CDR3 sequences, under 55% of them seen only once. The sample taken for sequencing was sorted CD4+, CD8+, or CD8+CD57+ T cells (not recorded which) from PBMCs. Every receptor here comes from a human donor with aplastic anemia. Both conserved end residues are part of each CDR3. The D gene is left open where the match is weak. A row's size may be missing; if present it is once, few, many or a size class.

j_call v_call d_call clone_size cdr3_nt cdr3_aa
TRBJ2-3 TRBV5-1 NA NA TGCGCCAGCAGCTTGGGGGGTTTGAGCACAGATACGCAGTATTTT CASSLGGLSTDTQYF
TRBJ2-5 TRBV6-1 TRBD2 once TGTGCCAGCAGTGAAGAAAGACTAGTGGGAGGGCCGGGAGAGACCCAGTACTTC CASSEERLVGGPGETQYF
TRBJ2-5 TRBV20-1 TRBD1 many TGCAGTGCTAGTAAACAGGGGGCCTTGGAGACCCAGTACTTC CSASKQGALETQYF
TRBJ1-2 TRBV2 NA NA TGTGCCAGCAGTGAGCAACTCATGGGCCTTTATGGCTACACCTTC CASSEQLMGLYGYTF
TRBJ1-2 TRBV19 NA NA TGTGCCAGTAGTATATGGGGGACTAACTATGGCTACACCTTC CASSIWGTNYGYTF
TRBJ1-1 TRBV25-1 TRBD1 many TGTGCCAGCAGTGATATTTTTGGGGGACAGACTGAAGCTTTCTTT CASSDIFGGQTEAFF
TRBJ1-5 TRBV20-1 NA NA TGCAGTGCTTCTCAAGGCGGTGGACAGCCCCAGCATTTT CSASQGGGQPQHF
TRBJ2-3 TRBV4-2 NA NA TGTGCCAGCAGCCAAGCTCTAGAGGTAGATACGCAGTATTTT CASSQALEVDTQYF
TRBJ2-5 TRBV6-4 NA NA TGTGCCAGCAGTGAACAGGCCCAAGAGACCCAGTACTTC CASSEQAQETQYF
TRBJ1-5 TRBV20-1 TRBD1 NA TGCAGTGCTTTCCGACAGGGTGGAGGTCAGCCCCAGCATTTT CSAFRQGGGQPQHF
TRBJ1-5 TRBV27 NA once TGTGCCAGCAGTTTAGGGTACGGCCAGCCCCAGCATTTT CASSLGYGQPQHF
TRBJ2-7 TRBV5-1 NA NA TGCGCCAGCAGCTTGGATCGACCGGCGGGTAACGACCGGTACGAGCAGTACTTC CASSLDRPAGNDRYEQYF